Included here is one TCR beta chain sequence, with context. The data derive from a study of blood T cells in healthy people across ages. The use of a sample-barcoded 5' primer and a J-beta primer mix characterized a second PCR of roughly 6 to 11 cycles. Each CDR3 protein gets one entry after TCRdb re-called the 5' RACE reads with MiXCR. The data show hundreds of thousands of distinct CDR3 sequences, 20% to 25% seen once. Each sample used at least 6 million PBMCs. This clonotype originated in a man between 65 and 85 years old in good health. The sequenced material came from blood.

CDR3 residues: CSGRTGARYEQYF. CDR3 DNA sequence: TGCAGCGGCCGAACGGGGGCTCGCTACGAGCAGTACTTC. The chain links TRBV29-1 to TRBJ2-5, with D perhaps matching TRBD1 or TRBD2 (6 bases each). The J call is uncertain, as TRBJ2-7 better fits the DNA end. The CDR3 is 13 amino acids. Looked up from germline, CDR1 is SQVTM and CDR2 is ANQGSEA.